This T cell receptor beta chain comes out of a study of T cells in women clearing cervical HPV infection. A remark on this clone: The read comes to an end 3 residues before the CDR3 does, leaving the germline J gene to fill in the end.

Germline CDR1 reads SEHNR; CDR2 reads FQNEAQ (reference sequence). The V end was cut by 3 bases, the J end by 1 base, with 4 bases between. The CDR3 runs to 14 residues. TCRdb keeps only in-frame clones here, not all; method: immunoSEQ multiplex PCR. This table holds fewer than 40,000 clones. The sequence came from a woman between 18 and 70 years old with a cervical HPV16 infection that either progressed to CIN3+ or cleared (not recorded which). Material: blood buffy coat. The rearrangement joins TRBV7-9 to TRBJ1-6; D gene unclear. This CDR3 is CASSFGSYNSPLHF. The CDR3 bases that were read are TGTGCCAGCAGCTTCGGGTCCTATAATTCACCC.